The 5 T cell receptor beta chains below were found in one sample sequenced in a study of blood T cell repertoires in COVID-19. The assay was immunoSEQ multiplex PCR, and TCRdb's table has in-frame clones only and misses some. The top ten clones hold roughly 10% of a sample with around 220,000 clones, more than 80% of them seen once. Sequencing was carried out using peripheral blood. These receptors were obtained from a woman aged 80 or older with acute or convalescent COVID-19.

This chain connects TRBV3-1 (or the pseudogene TRBV3-2) to TRBJ2-1; weak D call: TRBD2 (6 bases). Germline V gene data show CDR1 as LGHDT and CDR2 as YNNKEL (reference sequence). Trimming took off 0 bases at V and 8 bases at J, with 14 bases between the two ends. This CDR3 is built from 15 residues. DNA for the CDR3: TGTGCCAGCAGCCAAGATTGGACTACCAGCGATGAGCAGTTCTTC. Its protein product is CASSQDWTTSDEQFF.

This chain connects TRBV10-3 to TRBJ2-1; the D gene is possibly TRBD2 (7 bases). The CDR3 runs to 15 residues. Germline values: CDR1 ENHRY, CDR2 SYGVKD. The V end lost 7 bases, the J end lost 11 bases, and 24 bases lay between the germline ends. The CDR3 sequence is CAIIPEEGGAYKQFF. Written as DNA, the CDR3 is TGTGCCATCATCCCCGAGGAGGGGGGGGCTTATAAGCAGTTCTTC.

This clone has more than one count but fewer than ten. The chain recombines TRBV12-2 with TRBJ1-1; the table's D call of TRBD1 was not tested on the DNA. TRBV12-2 represents a pseudogene. The CDR3 runs to 18 residues. The CDR3 region has the DNA TGTGCAAGTCGCTTGGTTCTGGCAGGGGGAGTTAGTGGCACTGAAGCTTTCTTT. Translating gives CASRLVLAGGVSGTEAFF.

The gene calls are TRBV19 and TRBJ2-5; D is ambiguous. The V end was cut by 1 base, the J end by 7 bases, with 10 bases between. The germline V gene encodes CDR1 LNHDA and CDR2 SQIVND (reference sequence). The CDR3 contains 13 residues. The CDR3 nucleotides are TGTGCCAGTAGTATAGCAGCTTCGGGGACCCAGTACTTC. Its protein is CASSIAASGTQYF.

The chain has TRBV9 and TRBJ2-4, with 7 bases identical to TRBD2. V lost 2 bases to trimming and J lost 7 bases; unmatched junction nucleotides: 6. The germline V gene has CDR1 SGDLS and CDR2 YYNGEE. This CDR3 is 14 amino acids long. In nucleotides, the CDR3 is TGTGCCAGCAGCGTCGACGGGGGGAGGAACATTCAGTACTTC. Residues: CASSVDGGRNIQYF.